Each of the 19 T cell receptor beta chains below was sequenced from the same sample in a study of blood T cell repertoires in COVID-19. Measured with immunoSEQ multiplex PCR; TCRdb has only the in-frame clones, and not every one. The data hold about 120,000 clones, with about 92% observed a single time. The sequencing input was peripheral blood. These receptors all come from a man aged 55 to 69 with COVID-19, enrolled during active disease.

The gene calls are TRBV3-1 (or the pseudogene TRBV3-2) and TRBJ2-5; a possible D gene is TRBD2 (6 bases). Deletions cut 0 bases from V and 5 bases from J, with 10 bases between. CDR3 length: 14 amino acids. Germline CDR1 and CDR2: LGHDT and YNNKEL (reference sequence). CDR3 in DNA: TGTGCCAGCAGCCAAGATCCAGGGAGGGAGACCCAGTACTTC. It yields the protein CASSQDPGRETQYF.

The chain couples TRBV20-1 to TRBJ1-5, with a tentative D call TRBD1 (5 bases). The ends were cut back, 4 bases at V and 5 bases at J, with 15 bases in the middle. Germline values: CDR1 DFQATT, CDR2 SNEGSKA (reference sequence). The CDR3 is made up of 14 amino acids. The CDR3 DNA reads as TGCAGTGCTATTGACAGTTCGGGAGATCAGCCCCAGCATTTT. As protein: CSAIDSSGDQPQHF.

This clone appeared once. The chain employs TRBV10-3 and TRBJ2-3, with 7 bases matching TRBD1. The CDR3 has 15 residues. Germline-derived CDR1 and CDR2 are ENHRY and SYGVKD. V lost 1 base and J lost 1; bases outside the gene matches: 2. The CDR3 spells CAISEFDRGTDTQYF. The DNA for the CDR3 is TGTGCCATCAGTGAGTTTGACAGGGGCACAGATACGCAGTATTTT.

This chain joins TRBV5-1 and TRBJ2-7; D is perhaps TRBD1 (5 bases). CDR1 is SGHRS, CDR2 YFSETQ, per germline. CDR3 length: 14 residues. The V and J ends lost 2 bases and 4 bases respectively, with 13 bases between them. The CDR3: CASSFAGNIYEQYF. The CDR3 DNA is TGCGCCAGCAGCTTTGCAGGGAATATTTACGAGCAGTACTTC.

The chain is built from TRBV6-2 or TRBV6-3 and TRBJ1-2; D is undetermined. From germline, CDR1 is MNHEY and CDR2 SVGEGT. This CDR3 has 15 amino acids. The germline V and J ends were trimmed by 4 bases and 8 bases, with 20 bases remaining between them. The DNA of the CDR3 is TGTGCCAGCAGTTTATCAGGAGAGGAGGGTCCGGGCTACACCTTC. Its protein product is CASSLSGEEGPGYTF.

The rearrangement uses TRBV11-3 and TRBJ2-3, with 15 nucleotides matching TRBD2. This CDR3 spans 18 amino acids. V trimming: 7 bases; J trimming: 5 bases; junction bases outside the gene matches: 13. Per germline, CDR1 SGHNT and CDR2 YENEEA. This chain's CDR3 is CASTRTSGRGRPLDTQYF. CDR3 nucleotide sequence: TGTGCCAGCACCAGGACTAGCGGGAGGGGCAGACCGTTAGATACGCAGTATTTT.

The rearrangement links TRBV12-3 or TRBV12-4 to TRBJ2-2, with TRBD1 identical over 8 bases. This CDR3 is built from 12 residues. V was clipped by 1 base and J by 13 bases; unmatched bases: 2. CDR3 sequence reads: CASSLGTGLLFF. The CDR3 nucleotides read TGTGCCAGCAGTTTAGGGACAGGGTTGCTGTTTTTT.

The rearrangement links TRBV5-1 to TRBJ2-3; D is possibly TRBD1 (6 bases). Germline CDR1 SGHRS, CDR2 YFSETQ. Trimming shortened V by 4 bases and J by 8 bases, and 11 bases separated the two germline ends. This CDR3 is built from 12 residues. The CDR3 sequence is CASSPGEGTQYF. Here the CDR3 DNA reads TGCGCCAGCAGCCCAGGGGAAGGTACGCAGTATTTT.

This clone was seen once. CDR3 nucleotides: TGTGCCAGCAAACCCGGGACAGGGCCCAGCACTGAAGCTTTCTTT. It yields the protein CASKPGTGPSTEAFF. This chain connects TRBV2 to TRBJ1-1, with 9 bases lining up with TRBD1. The CDR3 spans 15 residues. Unmatched junction bases numbered 10, after V lost 7 bases and J lost 4 bases. Germline-derived CDR1 and CDR2 are SNHLY and FYNNEI. Full variable domain (remainder filled in from reference TRBV2 and TRBJ1-1): EPEVTQTPSHQVTQMGQEVILRCVPISNHLYFYWYRQILGQKVEFLVSFYNNEISEKSEIFDDQFSVERPDGSNFTLKIRSTKLEDSAMYFCASKPGTGPSTEAFFGQGTRLTVV.

This rearrangement joins TRBV24-1 to TRBJ1-4; D might be TRBD1 (6 bases). Trimming took off 4 bases at V and 7 bases at J, with 12 bases between the two ends. Germline CDR1 KGHDR, CDR2 SFDVKD. The length of the CDR3 is 14 residues. The CDR3 region has the DNA TGTGCCACCAGTGAAAGACAGGATAGTGAAAAACTGTTTTTT. This encodes CATSERQDSEKLFF.

This clone was recorded only once. CDR3 sequence (DNA): TGTGCCAGCAGTTACTCGAGGACAGGGACATCGCCCCAGCATTTT. Protein product: CASSYSRTGTSPQHF. The gene calls are TRBV6-5 and TRBJ1-5; 8 nucleotides match TRBD1. Germline CDR1 and CDR2: MNHEY and SVGAGI. Trimming removed 0 bases from V and 9 bases from J; junction bases left unmatched: 7. The CDR3 contains 15 residues.

This clone was counted only a few times. The chain joins TRBV5-1 to TRBJ2-7; 8 bases line up with TRBD1. The CDR3 length is 16 residues. V was pared by 1 base and J by 5 bases, with 11 bases of the junction left unmatched. Germline V CDR1 and CDR2: SGHRS, YFSETQ. The CDR3, as DNA: TGCGCCAGCAGCTTGTCCCGGGACAGGTTGTCTGACGAGCAGTACTTC. Translation gives CASSLSRDRLSDEQYF.

The chain employs TRBV27 and TRBJ1-6, with D possibly being TRBD1 (6 bases). Germline V CDR1 and CDR2: MNHEY, SMNVEV (reference sequence). This CDR3 has 14 amino acids. V dropped 2 bases and J dropped 7 bases, with 9 bases sitting between them. The CDR3: CASSLGGGNSPLHF. For the CDR3, the DNA is TGTGCCAGCAGTTTAGGGGGCGGAAATTCACCCCTCCACTTT.

The chain employs TRBV7-3 and TRBJ2-3; 14 bases line up with TRBD2. V shed 5 bases, J shed 6 bases, and the junction held 10 bases outside the gene matches. CDR1 and CDR2 from the germline V gene are SGHTA and FQGTGA. The CDR3 totals 17 residues. The CDR3 bases are TGTGCCAGCAGCCCCCCGGGACTAGCGGGAGTAGGGGATACGCAGTATTTT. Its protein product is CASSPPGLAGVGDTQYF.

This clone was seen a single time. V usage is TRBV7-2 and J usage is TRBJ2-1; 8 nucleotides agree with TRBD1. This CDR3 has 15 amino acids. CDR1 is SGHTA, CDR2 FQGNSA, per germline. V was pared by 2 bases and J by 10 bases, with 10 bases of the junction left unmatched. The CDR3 nucleotides read TGTGCCAGCAGCTTACCCCGGACAGGGCTAAGGGAGCAGTTCTTC. Translation gives CASSLPRTGLREQFF.

CDR3 residues: CASSSQGEDYEQYF. The DNA for the CDR3 is TGTGCCAGCAGCTCACAGGGGGAGGACTACGAGCAGTACTTC. The chain links TRBV5-5 to TRBJ2-7, with TRBD1 matching 8 bases. The length of the CDR3 is 14 residues. CDR1 and CDR2 from the germline V gene are SGHKS and YYEKEE (reference sequence). V lost 3 bases and J lost 3; bases outside the gene matches: 5.

The chain combines TRBV30 with TRBJ1-2; the D is unclear. CDR1 and CDR2 from the germline V gene are GTSNPN and SVGIG (reference sequence). This CDR3 spans 13 amino acids. V gave up 1 base and J gave up 4 bases, with 10 bases separating them. In DNA, the CDR3 is TGTGCCTGGAGTGCAGACACGGCCTATGGCTACACCTTC. Translated: CAWSADTAYGYTF.

CDR3 sequence reads: CASSQETSGSYEQYF. CDR3 DNA: TGCGCCAGCAGCCAAGAAACTAGCGGCTCCTACGAGCAGTACTTC. This chain links TRBV4-3 with TRBJ2-7; 8 positions agree with TRBD2. V trimming: 0 bases; J trimming: 0 bases; junction bases outside the gene matches: 1. Germline lookup yields CDR1 LGHNA and CDR2 YSLEER. The CDR3 extends over 15 amino acids.

CDR3 in DNA: TGTGCCACCAGCAGAGATGAGGGAGGGGGTCAGCCCCAGCATTTT. The encoded protein is CATSRDEGGGQPQHF. V and J are TRBV15 and TRBJ1-5, with D possibly TRBD1 on 6 matching bases. Germline CDR1 reads LNHNV; CDR2 reads YYDKDF (reference sequence). The CDR3 length is 15 residues. The V end was cut by 0 bases, the J end by 6 bases, with 12 bases between.